This is a list of T cell receptor beta chains from one sample in a study of human T cells and chemical hapten exposure. TCRdb independently ran MiXCR on the RACE reads; one entry per CDR3 protein. The repertoire consists of 360,000 or so distinct CDR3 sequences, with about 6% occurring once and the leading ten covering approximately 5.4%. Sequenced here: whole blood, sampled in connection with sensitization to the hapten diphenylcyclopropenone (DPC). These receptors all stem from a woman between 18 and 29 years old with alopecia areata. Some clones in this sample may be carry-over from other donors' samples. Each CDR3 is given with its conserved first and last residue. A D gene is named only where the DNA matches it firmly. Some rows mark clone size as missing; the rest say once, few, many or name a class of expanded clone.

D gene,V gene,J gene,clone size,CDR3 protein,CDR3 DNA
NA,TRBV4-2,TRBJ1-2,few,CASSQDRGLHGYTF,TGTGCCAGCAGCCAAGACAGGGGACTCCATGGCTACACCTTC
NA,TRBV29-1,TRBJ2-3,few,CSVRVLVDTQYF,TGCAGCGTGCGCGTTTTGGTAGATACGCAGTATTTT
NA,TRBV24-1,TRBJ2-7,few,CATPRTENYEQYF,TGTGCCACCCCGAGGACAGAGAACTACGAGCAGTACTTC
NA,TRBV11-3,TRBJ2-3,NA,CASSYTEADTQYF,TGTGCCAGCAGCTATACGGAGGCAGATACGCAGTATTTT
NA,TRBV3-1,TRBJ1-1,many,CASSQDLGAAFF,TGTGCCAGCAGCCAAGATTTGGGAGCCGCTTTCTTT
TRBD1,TRBV20-1,TRBJ1-5,many,CSASSPGQGQPQHF,TGCAGTGCTAGTTCTCCGGGACAGGGCCAGCCCCAGCATTTT
NA,TRBV20-1,TRBJ2-6,NA,CSAFPLSAGTVGANVLTF,TGCAGTGCTTTCCCCCTCTCGGCGGGTACCGTCGGGGCCAACGTCCTGACTTTC
NA,TRBV7-9,TRBJ2-7,NA,CASSPTGNSEQYF,TGTGCCAGCAGCCCCACAGGGAATAGCGAGCAGTACTTC
TRBD1,TRBV20-1,TRBJ1-5,many,CSASGTVSNQPQHF,TGCAGTGCTAGTGGGACAGTTAGCAATCAGCCCCAGCATTTT
NA,TRBV25-1,TRBJ1-4,many,CASRGPEKLFF,TGTGCCAGCAGGGGGCCGGAAAAACTGTTTTTT
TRBD2,TRBV12-3/TRBV12-4,TRBJ2-1,few,CASRDERSGGDYNEQFF,TGTGCCAGCAGGGATGAACGAAGCGGGGGGGATTACAATGAGCAGTTCTTC
NA,TRBV23-1,TRBJ2-1,few,CASSQSGTRIVGISYNEQFF,TGCGCCAGCAGTCAATCAGGGACACGTATTGTCGGTATCTCCTACAATGAGCAGTTCTTC
NA,TRBV6-5,TRBJ1-6,NA,CASSYSLFGGNSPLHF,TGTGCCAGCAGTTATAGCCTCTTTGGGGGGAATTCACCCCTCCACTTT
NA,TRBV6-6,TRBJ2-7,few,CASSPRTVPYEQYF,TGTGCCAGCAGTCCCCGGACAGTTCCCTACGAGCAGTACTTC
TRBD2,TRBV2,TRBJ2-1,few,CASSETGLVSTYNEQFF,TGTGCCAGCAGTGAAACAGGACTAGTATCTACGTACAATGAGCAGTTCTTC
NA,TRBV7-9,TRBJ1-6,many,CASAPVLRGGSPLHF,TGTGCCAGCGCCCCGGTGTTACGGGGTGGTTCACCCCTCCACTTT
NA,TRBV11-2,TRBJ2-7,many,CASSLEKGEQYF,TGTGCCAGCAGCTTAGAAAAGGGGGAGCAGTACTTC
NA,TRBV12-3/TRBV12-4,TRBJ1-2,many,CASTSMGGEGYTF,TGTGCCAGCACTTCTATGGGGGGAGAAGGCTACACCTTC
NA,TRBV7-2,TRBJ2-5,NA,CASSLGEPGLTETQYF,TGTGCCAGCAGCTTAGGGGAACCGGGACTCACAGAGACCCAGTACTTC
NA,TRBV7-2,TRBJ1-1,few,CASSFGGGDDAFF,TGTGCCAGCAGCTTTGGTGGAGGGGACGACGCTTTCTTT
NA,TRBV28,TRBJ1-5,many,CASSFEVGYSSNQPQHF,TGTGCCAGCAGTTTTGAAGTTGGTTATTCAAGCAATCAGCCCCAGCATTTT
NA,TRBV7-9,TRBJ1-5,many,CASSLIYESIGSNQPQHF,TGTGCCAGCAGCTTAATTTATGAAAGTATCGGTAGCAATCAGCCCCAGCATTTT
NA,TRBV7-2,TRBJ2-7,few,CASSLWTGDDEQYF,TGTGCCAGCAGCTTATGGACCGGGGATGACGAGCAGTACTTC
NA,TRBV6-6,TRBJ1-4,NA,CASIRAVSSAATNEKLFF,TGTGCCAGCATAAGGGCCGTCTCCTCCGCTGCAACTAATGAAAAACTGTTTTTT
TRBD1,TRBV28,TRBJ2-7,few,CASSFTGVYEQYF,TGTGCCAGCAGTTTCACAGGGGTCTACGAGCAGTACTTC
NA,TRBV6-2/TRBV6-3,TRBJ2-1,NA,CASSWRRTHDNNEQFF,TGTGCCAGCAGTTGGCGTCGGACACACGATAACAATGAGCAGTTCTTC
TRBD1,TRBV12-3/TRBV12-4,TRBJ1-5,many,CASGTQGARSNQPQHF,TGTGCCAGCGGCACGCAGGGGGCTAGAAGCAATCAGCCCCAGCATTTT
TRBD1,TRBV20-1,TRBJ2-7,few,CSAMKTGTSYEQYF,TGCAGTGCTATGAAGACAGGGACCTCCTACGAGCAGTACTTC
NA,TRBV29-1,TRBJ2-2,few,CSVESVGELFF,TGCAGCGTTGAGTCGGTCGGGGAGCTGTTTTTT
TRBD2,TRBV6-6,TRBJ2-4,many,CASETSGGARDIQYF,TGTGCCAGCGAGACTAGCGGGGGGGCAAGGGACATTCAGTACTTC
NA,TRBV5-1,TRBJ1-1,many,CASSLAVDTEAFF,TGCGCCAGCAGCTTGGCCGTGGACACTGAAGCTTTCTTT
NA,TRBV28,TRBJ2-6,NA,CATGDGTGANVLTF,TGTGCTACGGGGGACGGGACGGGGGCCAACGTCCTGACTTTC
TRBD2,TRBV4-1,TRBJ2-1,few,CASSRGVSMVGTSFTNEQFF,TGCGCCAGCAGCCGGGGAGTTTCCATGGTTGGGACTAGCTTCACCAATGAGCAGTTCTTC
NA,TRBV20-1,TRBJ1-6,many,CSARSSLRTSDSPLHF,TGCAGTGCTAGATCCTCGCTAAGGACCTCCGATTCACCCCTCCACTTT
TRBD1,TRBV9,TRBJ1-1,NA,CASSLGTQGGMNTEAFF,TGTGCCAGCAGCCTCGGGACCCAGGGGGGCATGAACACTGAAGCTTTCTTT
TRBD1,TRBV27,TRBJ1-2,many,CASSRRDRAYGYTF,TGTGCCAGCAGTCGGCGGGACAGAGCCTATGGCTACACCTTC
NA,TRBV7-2,TRBJ1-2,few,CASSEDRLGYTF,TGTGCCAGCAGCGAGGACAGACTTGGCTACACCTTC
NA,TRBV6-2/TRBV6-3,TRBJ1-2,few,CASSYGRLGNGYTF,TGTGCCAGCAGTTACGGCCGTCTCGGTAATGGCTACACCTTC
NA,TRBV27,TRBJ2-3,NA,CASSLSDTPRSTDTQYF,TGTGCCAGCAGTTTGAGTGATACACCTCGTAGCACAGATACGCAGTATTTT